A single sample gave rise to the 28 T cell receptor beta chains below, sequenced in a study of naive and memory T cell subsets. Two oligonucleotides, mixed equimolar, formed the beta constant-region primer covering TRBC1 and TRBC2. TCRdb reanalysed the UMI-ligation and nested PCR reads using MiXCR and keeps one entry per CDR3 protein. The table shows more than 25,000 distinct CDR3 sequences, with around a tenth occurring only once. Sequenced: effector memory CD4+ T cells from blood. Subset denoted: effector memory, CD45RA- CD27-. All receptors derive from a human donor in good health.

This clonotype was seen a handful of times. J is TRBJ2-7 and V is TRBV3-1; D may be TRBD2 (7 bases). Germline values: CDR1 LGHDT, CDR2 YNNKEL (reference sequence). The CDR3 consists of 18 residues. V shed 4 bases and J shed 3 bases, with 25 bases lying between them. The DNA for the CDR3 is TGTGCCAGCAGCCCCCAAATAGGGGGAGGACTAGGGGTCTACGAGCAGTACTTC. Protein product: CASSPQIGGGLGVYEQYF.

CDR3 DNA: TGTGCCAGCAGCCCACAAAGGGTCAGGGGCACAGATACGCAGTATTTT. Its translation: CASSPQRVRGTDTQYF. This chain connects TRBV7-2 to TRBJ2-3; TRBD1 might be the D (5 bases). This CDR3 has 16 amino acids. Germline V gene data show CDR1 as SGHTA and CDR2 as FQGNSA. V lost 5 bases to trimming and J lost 1 base, with 16 bases between them. Full variable domain (remainder filled in from reference TRBV7-2 and TRBJ2-3): GAGVSQSPSNKVTEKGKDVELRCDPISGHTALYWYRQSLGQGLEFLIYFQGNSAPDKSGLPSDRFSAERTGGSVSTLTIQRTQQEDSAVYLCASSPQRVRGTDTQYFGPGTRLTVL.

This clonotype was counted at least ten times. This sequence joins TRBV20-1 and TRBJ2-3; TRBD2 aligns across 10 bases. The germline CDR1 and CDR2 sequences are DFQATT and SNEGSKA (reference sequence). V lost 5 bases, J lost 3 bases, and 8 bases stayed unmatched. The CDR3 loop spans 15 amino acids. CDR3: CSAGKREGGTDTQYF. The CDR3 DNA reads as TGCAGTGCTGGAAAGCGGGAGGGAGGGACAGATACGCAGTATTTT.

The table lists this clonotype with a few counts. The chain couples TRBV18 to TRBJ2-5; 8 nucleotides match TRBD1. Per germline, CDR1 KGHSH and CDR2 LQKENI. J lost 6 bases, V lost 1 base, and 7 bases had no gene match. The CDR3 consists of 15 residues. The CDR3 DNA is TGTGCCAGCTCACCACAAGGACAGGGCGCGCAGACCCAGTACTTC. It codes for CASSPQGQGAQTQYF.

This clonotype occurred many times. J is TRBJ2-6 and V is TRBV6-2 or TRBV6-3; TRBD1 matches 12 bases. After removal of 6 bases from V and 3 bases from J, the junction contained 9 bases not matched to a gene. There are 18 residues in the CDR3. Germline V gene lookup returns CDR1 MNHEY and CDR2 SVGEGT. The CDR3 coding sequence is TGTGCCAGCAGCCCACTGGGACAGGGGGCTAGTGGGGCCAACGTCCTGACTTTC. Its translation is CASSPLGQGASGANVLTF.

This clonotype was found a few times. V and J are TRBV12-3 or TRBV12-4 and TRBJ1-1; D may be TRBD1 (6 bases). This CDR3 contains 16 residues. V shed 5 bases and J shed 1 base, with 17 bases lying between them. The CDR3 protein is CASSPGRGQGNTEAFF. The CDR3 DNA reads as TGTGCCAGCAGTCCGGGCCGGGGGCAAGGGAACACTGAAGCTTTCTTT.

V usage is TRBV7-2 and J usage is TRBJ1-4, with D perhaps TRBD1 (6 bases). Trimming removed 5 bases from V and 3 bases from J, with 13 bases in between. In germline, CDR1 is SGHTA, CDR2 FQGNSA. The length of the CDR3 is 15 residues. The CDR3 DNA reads TGTGCCAGCAGCCCGCGCAGGGGCCCTAATGAAAAACTGTTTTTT. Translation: CASSPRRGPNEKLFF. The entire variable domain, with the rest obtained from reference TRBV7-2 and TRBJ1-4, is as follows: GAGVSQSPSNKVTEKGKDVELRCDPISGHTALYWYRQSLGQGLEFLIYFQGNSAPDKSGLPSDRFSAERTGGSVSTLTIQRTQQEDSAVYLCASSPRRGPNEKLFFGSGTQLSVL.

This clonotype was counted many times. The CDR3 region is CSAHSAGHGYEQYF. In nucleotides, the CDR3 is TGCAGTGCTCATTCGGCGGGGCACGGTTACGAGCAGTACTTC. The rearrangement uses TRBV20-1 and TRBJ2-7, with TRBD2 as a possible D gene (6 bases). Between the trimmed V and J ends, which lost 5 bases and 4 bases, there was a span of 18 bases. The CDR3 runs to 14 residues. Per the germline V gene, CDR1 is DFQATT and CDR2 is SNEGSKA (reference sequence).

The CDR3 DNA is TGTGCCAGCACAACCTCGCGGGCCGCCGTGGGGGAGCAGTACTTC. Encoded protein: CASTTSRAAVGEQYF. J is TRBJ2-7 and V is TRBV13, with TRBD2 as a possible D gene (5 bases). The germline V gene encodes CDR1 PRHDT and CDR2 FYEKMQ (reference sequence). V was shortened by 7 bases and J by 7 bases, with 23 bases between the two germline ends. This CDR3 has 15 residues.

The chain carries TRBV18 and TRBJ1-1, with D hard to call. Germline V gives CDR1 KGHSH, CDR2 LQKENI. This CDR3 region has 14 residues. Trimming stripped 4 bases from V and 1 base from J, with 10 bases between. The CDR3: CASSRNISNTEAFF. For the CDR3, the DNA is TGTGCCAGCTCACGGAACATTTCGAACACTGAAGCTTTCTTT.

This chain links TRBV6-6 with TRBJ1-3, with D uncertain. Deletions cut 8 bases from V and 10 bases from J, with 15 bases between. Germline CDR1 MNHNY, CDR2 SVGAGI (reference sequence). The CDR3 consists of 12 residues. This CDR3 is CASRTDLPTIYF. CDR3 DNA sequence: TGTGCCAGCCGAACGGACCTCCCGACCATATATTTT.

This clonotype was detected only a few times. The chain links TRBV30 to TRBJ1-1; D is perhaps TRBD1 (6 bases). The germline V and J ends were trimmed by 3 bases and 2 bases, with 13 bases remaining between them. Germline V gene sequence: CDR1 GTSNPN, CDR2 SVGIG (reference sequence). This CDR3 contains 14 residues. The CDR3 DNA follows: TGTGCCTGGAGCGAGGACAGAATCAACACTGAAGCTTTCTTT. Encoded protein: CAWSEDRINTEAFF.

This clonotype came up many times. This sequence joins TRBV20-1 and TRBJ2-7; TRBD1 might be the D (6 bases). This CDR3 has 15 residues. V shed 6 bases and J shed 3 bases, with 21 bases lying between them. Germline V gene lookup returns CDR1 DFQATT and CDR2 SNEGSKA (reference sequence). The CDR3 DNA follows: TGCAGTGCGGTGGGGGCTGAATCAGTGGTCTACGAGCAGTACTTC. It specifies CSAVGAESVVYEQYF.

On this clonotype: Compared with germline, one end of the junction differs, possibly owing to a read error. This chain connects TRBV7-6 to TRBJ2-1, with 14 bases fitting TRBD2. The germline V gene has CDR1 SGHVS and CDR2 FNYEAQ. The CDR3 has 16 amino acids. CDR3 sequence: CASSRGTSGSYHEQFF. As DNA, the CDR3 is TGTGCCAGCAGCCGCGGGACTAGCGGGAGCTACCATGAGCAGTTCTTC.

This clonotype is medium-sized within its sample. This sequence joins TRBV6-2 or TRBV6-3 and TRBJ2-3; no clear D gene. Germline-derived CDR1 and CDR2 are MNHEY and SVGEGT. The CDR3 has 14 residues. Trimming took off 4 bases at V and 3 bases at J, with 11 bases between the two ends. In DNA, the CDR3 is TGTGCCAGCAGTTCTACGCACAAGACAGATACGCAGTATTTT. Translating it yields CASSSTHKTDTQYF.

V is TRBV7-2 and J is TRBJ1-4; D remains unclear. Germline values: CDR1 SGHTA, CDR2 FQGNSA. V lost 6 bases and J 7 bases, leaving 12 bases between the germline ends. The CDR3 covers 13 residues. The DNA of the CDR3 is TGTGCCAGCAGTCATTCCTTTGGTGAAAAACTGTTTTTT. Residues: CASSHSFGEKLFF. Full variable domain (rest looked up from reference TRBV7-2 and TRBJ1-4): GAGVSQSPSNKVTEKGKDVELRCDPISGHTALYWYRQSLGQGLEFLIYFQGNSAPDKSGLPSDRFSAERTGGSVSTLTIQRTQQEDSAVYLCASSHSFGEKLFFGSGTQLSVL.

Written as DNA, the CDR3 is TGTGCCATCAGTGAGGGGGTGCACAGCTCCTACAATGAGCAGTTCTTC. Protein product: CAISEGVHSSYNEQFF. The J gene is TRBJ2-1, the V gene TRBV10-3; D remains ambiguous. Germline V gene sequence: CDR1 ENHRY, CDR2 SYGVKD. The CDR3 has 16 amino acids. Trimming took 2 bases from V and 0 from J, leaving 11 bases between them.

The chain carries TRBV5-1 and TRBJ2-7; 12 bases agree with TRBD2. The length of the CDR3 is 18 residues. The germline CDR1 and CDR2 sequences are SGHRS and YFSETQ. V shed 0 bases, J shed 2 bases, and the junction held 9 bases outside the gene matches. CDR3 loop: CASSLAQKTSGGPYEQYF. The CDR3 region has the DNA TGCGCCAGCAGCTTGGCCCAAAAGACTAGCGGGGGCCCCTACGAGCAGTACTTC.

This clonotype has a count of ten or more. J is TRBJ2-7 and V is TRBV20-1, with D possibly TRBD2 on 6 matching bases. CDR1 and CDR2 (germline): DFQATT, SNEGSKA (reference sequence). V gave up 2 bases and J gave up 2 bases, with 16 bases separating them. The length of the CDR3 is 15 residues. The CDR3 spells CSARPRSGGAYEQYF. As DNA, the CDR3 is TGCAGTGCTAGACCCCGATCCGGCGGGGCCTACGAGCAGTACTTC.

CDR3 protein: CASSQLTGAPETQYF. CDR3 DNA: TGTGCCAGCAGCCAGCTGACAGGGGCGCCAGAGACCCAGTACTTC. This rearrangement joins TRBV14 to TRBJ2-5; 8 positions agree with TRBD1. The CDR3 length is 15 residues. J gave up 4 bases and V 3 bases, and 7 bases lay outside the gene matches. The germline V gene encodes CDR1 SGHDN and CDR2 FVKESK.

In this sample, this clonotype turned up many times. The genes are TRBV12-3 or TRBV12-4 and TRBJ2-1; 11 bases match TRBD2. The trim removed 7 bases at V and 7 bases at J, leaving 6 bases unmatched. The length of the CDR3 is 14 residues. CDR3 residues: CASKPTSGINEQFF. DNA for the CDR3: TGTGCCAGCAAACCGACTAGCGGGATAAATGAGCAGTTCTTC.

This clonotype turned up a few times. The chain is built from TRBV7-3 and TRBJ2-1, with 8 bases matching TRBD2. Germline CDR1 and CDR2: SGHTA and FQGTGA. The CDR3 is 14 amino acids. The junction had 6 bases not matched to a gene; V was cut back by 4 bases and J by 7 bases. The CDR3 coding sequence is TGTGCCAGCAGCTACGGGGGGGGCGTGAATGAGCAGTTCTTC. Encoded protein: CASSYGGGVNEQFF.

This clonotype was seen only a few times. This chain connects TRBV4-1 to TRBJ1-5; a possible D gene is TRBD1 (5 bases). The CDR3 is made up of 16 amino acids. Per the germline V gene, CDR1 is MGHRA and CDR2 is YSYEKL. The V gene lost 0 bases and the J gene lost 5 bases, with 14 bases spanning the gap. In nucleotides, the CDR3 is TGCGCCAGCAGCCAAGATGTCGGCAGGGTCGATCAGCCCCAGCATTTT. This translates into CASSQDVGRVDQPQHF.

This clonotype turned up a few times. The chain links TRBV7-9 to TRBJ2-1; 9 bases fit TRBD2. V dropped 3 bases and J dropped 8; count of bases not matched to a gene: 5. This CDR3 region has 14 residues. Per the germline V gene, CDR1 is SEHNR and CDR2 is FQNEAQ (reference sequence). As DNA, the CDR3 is TGTGCCAGCAGCTTCAGCGGGAGGTTACATGAGCAGTTCTTC. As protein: CASSFSGRLHEQFF.

In DNA, the CDR3 is TGTGCCAGCAGCTTAGCTCCGGGACGGCAAGAGACCCAGTACTTC. It codes for CASSLAPGRQETQYF. The rearrangement links TRBV7-2 to TRBJ2-5; either TRBD1 or TRBD2 may fit D (5 bases each). The CDR3 is 15 residues long. CDR1 is SGHTA and CDR2 is FQGNSA in the germline V gene. V was shortened by 0 bases and J by 2 bases, with 10 bases between the two germline ends.

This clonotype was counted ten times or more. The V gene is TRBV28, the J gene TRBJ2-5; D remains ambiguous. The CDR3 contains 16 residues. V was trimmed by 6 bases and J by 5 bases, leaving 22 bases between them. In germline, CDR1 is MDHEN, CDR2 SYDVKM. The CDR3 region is CASRVAGKPPRETQYF. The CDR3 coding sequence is TGTGCCAGCAGGGTAGCCGGCAAACCCCCTAGGGAGACCCAGTACTTC.

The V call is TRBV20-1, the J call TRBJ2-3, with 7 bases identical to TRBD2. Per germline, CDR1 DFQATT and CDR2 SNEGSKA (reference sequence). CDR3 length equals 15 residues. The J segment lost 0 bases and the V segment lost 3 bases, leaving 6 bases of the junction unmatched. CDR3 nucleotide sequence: TGCAGTGCTAGTTTCCTAGCGGTGAGCACAGATACGCAGTATTTT. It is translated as CSASFLAVSTDTQYF.

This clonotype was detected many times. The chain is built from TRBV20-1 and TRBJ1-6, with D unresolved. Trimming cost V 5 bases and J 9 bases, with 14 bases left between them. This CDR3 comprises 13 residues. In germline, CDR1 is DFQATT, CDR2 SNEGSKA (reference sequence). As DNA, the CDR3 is TGCAGTGCTTCCCTTCCCCACCGTTCACCCCTCCACTTT. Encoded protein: CSASLPHRSPLHF.